The clone carrying this TCR beta chain showed up just a few times. TCRdb redid the calling of the 5' RACE reads with MiXCR, one entry per CDR3 protein. The sample yields 340,000 or so distinct CDR3 sequences, about 15% seen once. This sample was included in a study of CD8 T cells in ankylosing spondylitis. The CDR3 length is 13 residues. Per germline, CDR1 KGHSH and CDR2 LQKENI. V lost 6 bases, J lost 7 bases, and 13 bases lay in between. This chain uses TRBV18 with TRBJ1-5; D not certain. The sequence came from a male donor with ankylosing spondylitis or in good health (not recorded which). Sequencing was carried out using blood, either unsorted or a sorted T cell fraction (not recorded which). In DNA form, the CDR3 reads TGTGCCAGCTCGCAAAGCTCAAGACAGCCCCAGCATTTT. It specifies CASSQSSRQPQHF.